The 7 T cell receptor beta chains given below trace back to one sample, sequenced in a study of blood T cell repertoires in COVID-19. Clones were sequenced by immunoSEQ multiplex PCR, and TCRdb holds only the in-frame ones, with some missing. The sample comprises some 450,000 clones, around 89% of which are singletons, and around an eighth rests with the top ten. The material sequenced was peripheral blood. The receptors were gathered from a woman aged 50 to 60 with COVID-19, enrolled during active disease.

The J gene is TRBJ2-3, the V gene TRBV11-3; 8 positions agree with TRBD1. The V gene end was trimmed by 5 bases and the J gene end by 4 bases; junction bases not matched to a gene: 8. CDR3 size: 15 residues. The germline V gene has CDR1 SGHNT and CDR2 YENEEA. CDR3 DNA: TGTGCCAGCAGCCCGGTGACAGGGGACTCAGATACGCAGTATTTT. Translated: CASSPVTGDSDTQYF.

The chain links TRBV18 to TRBJ2-7, with TRBD1 matching over 8 bases. Losses at the gene ends were 6 bases for V and 3 bases for J; bases not matched to a gene: 1. Germline V gene data show CDR1 as KGHSH and CDR2 as LQKENI. This CDR3 spans 12 amino acids. The DNA for the CDR3 is TGTGCCAGCTCCGACAGGGGCTACGAGCAGTACTTC. Encoded protein: CASSDRGYEQYF.

The chain employs TRBV5-4 and TRBJ2-1; 7 bases map to TRBD1. Germline V gene lookup returns CDR1 SGHNT and CDR2 YYREEE (reference sequence). The CDR3 is 15 amino acids. V trimming: 4 bases; J trimming: 2 bases; junction bases outside the gene matches: 6. The CDR3, as DNA: TGTGCCAGCAGCCTTCCTAGGGGGCCCTACAATGAGCAGTTCTTC. As protein: CASSLPRGPYNEQFF.

The gene calls are TRBV9 and TRBJ1-1; D may be TRBD1 (6 bases). The CDR3 has 12 residues. The ends were cut back, 8 bases at V and 0 bases at J, with 8 bases in the middle. Germline V gives CDR1 SGDLS, CDR2 YYNGEE. CDR3 coding DNA: TGTGCCAGTCGACAGGTGAACACTGAAGCTTTCTTT. Its translation is CASRQVNTEAFF.

The chain links TRBV9 to TRBJ2-5, with D perhaps matching TRBD1 (6 bases). The CDR3 spans 15 residues. Germline V CDR1 and CDR2: SGDLS, YYNGEE. Trimming took off 0 bases at V and 7 bases at J, with 16 bases between the two ends. CDR3 nucleotides: TGTGCCAGCAGCGTAGGTGGGGGCAGCCAGGGGACCCAGTACTTC. It translates to CASSVGGGSQGTQYF. Full variable domain (rest looked up from reference TRBV9 and TRBJ2-5): DSGVTQTPKHLITATGQRVTLRCSPRSGDLSVYWYQQSLDQGLQFLIQYYNGEERAKGNILERFSAQQFPDLHSELNLSSLELGDSALYFCASSVGGGSQGTQYFGPGTRLLVL.

This chain links TRBV28 with TRBJ1-2; tentatively, D is TRBD1 (6 bases). The CDR3 has 13 residues. Germline lookup yields CDR1 MDHEN and CDR2 SYDVKM. V was shortened by 7 bases and J by 8 bases, with 17 bases between the two germline ends. The CDR3, as DNA: TGTGCCAGCACCAACCCAGGGGCCTGGGGCTACACCTTC. This encodes CASTNPGAWGYTF.

V gene TRBV5-1 combines with J gene TRBJ2-7; D not certain. CDR1 is SGHRS, CDR2 YFSETQ, per germline. This CDR3 spans 11 amino acids. Deletions cut 3 bases from V and 9 bases from J, with 10 bases between. CDR3 bases: TGCGCCAGCAGCTCGGCGGAAGGGCAGTACTTC. Encoded protein: CASSSAEGQYF.